This T cell receptor beta chain was identified during a study of CD8 T cells in ankylosing spondylitis. Findings and caveats of the study: A motif in TCR beta, a set of under 10 highly homologous variants, appeared characteristic of ankylosing spondylitis blood.

TCRdb re-derived calls from the 5' RACE reads in MiXCR, one entry per CDR3 protein. The data contain approximately 540,000 distinct CDR3 sequences, roughly 13% of them singletons. About this clonotype itself: Its target is not known.

Germline V gene data show CDR1 as KGHDR and CDR2 as SFDVKD. This CDR3 is built from 16 residues. V lost 4 bases to trimming and J lost 6 bases; unmatched junction nucleotides: 10. This sequence was found in a male donor with ankylosing spondylitis. The rearrangement uses TRBV24-1 and TRBJ2-1; 8 bases line up with TRBD1. Sequenced: blood, either unsorted or a sorted T cell fraction (not recorded which). CDR3 residues: CATSDPDGTGGNEQFF. In nucleotides, the CDR3 is TGTGCCACCAGTGACCCTGACGGAACAGGGGGCAATGAGCAGTTCTTC.